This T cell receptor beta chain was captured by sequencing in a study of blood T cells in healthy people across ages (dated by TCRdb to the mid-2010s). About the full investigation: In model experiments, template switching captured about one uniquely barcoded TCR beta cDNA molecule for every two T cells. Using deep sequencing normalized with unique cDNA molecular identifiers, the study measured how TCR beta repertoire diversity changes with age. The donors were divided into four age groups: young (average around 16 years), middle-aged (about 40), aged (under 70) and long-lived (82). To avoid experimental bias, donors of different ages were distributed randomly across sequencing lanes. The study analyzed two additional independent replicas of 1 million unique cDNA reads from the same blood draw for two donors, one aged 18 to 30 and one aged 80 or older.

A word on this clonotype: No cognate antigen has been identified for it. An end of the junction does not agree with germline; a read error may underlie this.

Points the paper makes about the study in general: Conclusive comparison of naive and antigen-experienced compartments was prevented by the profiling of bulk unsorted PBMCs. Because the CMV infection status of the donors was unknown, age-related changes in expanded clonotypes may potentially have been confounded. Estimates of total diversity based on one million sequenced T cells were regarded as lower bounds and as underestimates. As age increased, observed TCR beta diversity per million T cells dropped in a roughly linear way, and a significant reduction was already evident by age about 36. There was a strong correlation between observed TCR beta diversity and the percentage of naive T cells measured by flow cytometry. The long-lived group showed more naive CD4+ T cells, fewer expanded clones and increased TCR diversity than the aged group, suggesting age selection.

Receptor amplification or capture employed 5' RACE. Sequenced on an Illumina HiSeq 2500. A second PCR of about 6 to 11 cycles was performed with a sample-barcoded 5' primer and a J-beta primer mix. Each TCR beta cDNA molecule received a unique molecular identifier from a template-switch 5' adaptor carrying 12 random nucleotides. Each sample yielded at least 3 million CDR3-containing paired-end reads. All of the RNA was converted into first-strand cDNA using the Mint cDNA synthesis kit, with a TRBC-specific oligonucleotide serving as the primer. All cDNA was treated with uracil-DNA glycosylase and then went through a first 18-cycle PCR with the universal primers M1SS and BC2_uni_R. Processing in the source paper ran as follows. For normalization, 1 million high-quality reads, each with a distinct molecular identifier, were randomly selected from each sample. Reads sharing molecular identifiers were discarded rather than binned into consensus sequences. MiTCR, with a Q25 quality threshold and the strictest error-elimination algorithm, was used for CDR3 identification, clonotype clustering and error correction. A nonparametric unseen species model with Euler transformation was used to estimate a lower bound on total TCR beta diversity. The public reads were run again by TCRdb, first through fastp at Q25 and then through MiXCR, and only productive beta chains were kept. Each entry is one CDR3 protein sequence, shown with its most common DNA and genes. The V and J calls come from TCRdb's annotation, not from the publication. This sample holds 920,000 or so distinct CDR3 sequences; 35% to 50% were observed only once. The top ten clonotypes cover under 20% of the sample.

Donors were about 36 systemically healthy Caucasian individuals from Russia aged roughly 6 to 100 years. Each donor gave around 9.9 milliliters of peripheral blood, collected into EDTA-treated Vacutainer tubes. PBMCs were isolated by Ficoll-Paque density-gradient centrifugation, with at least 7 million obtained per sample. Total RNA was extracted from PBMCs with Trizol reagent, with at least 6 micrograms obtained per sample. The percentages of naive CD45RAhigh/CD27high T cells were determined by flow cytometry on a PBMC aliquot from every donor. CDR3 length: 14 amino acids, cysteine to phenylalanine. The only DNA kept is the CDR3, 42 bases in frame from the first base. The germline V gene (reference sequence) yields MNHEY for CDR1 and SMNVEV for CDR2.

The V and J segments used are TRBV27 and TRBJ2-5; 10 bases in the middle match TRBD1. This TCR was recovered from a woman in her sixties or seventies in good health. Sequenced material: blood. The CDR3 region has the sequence CTSRGQGGTYERYF. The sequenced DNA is TGTACCAGCAGAGGACAGGGGGGAACCTACGAGCGGTACTTC.